One and the same sample provided the 11 T cell receptor beta chains below, sequenced in a study of blood T cell repertoires in COVID-19. TCRdb keeps only in-frame clones here, not all; method: immunoSEQ multiplex PCR. The sample includes 62,000 or so clones, roughly 76% of them seen just once. The sequenced material came from peripheral blood. The receptors derive from a human donor in a cohort sampled during active COVID-19.

The CDR3 is CASSQGGSTDTQYF. CDR3 DNA: TGTGCCAGCAGCCAAGGGGGCAGCACAGATACGCAGTATTTT. This chain joins TRBV3-1 (or the pseudogene TRBV3-2) and TRBJ2-3; the D gene is possibly TRBD1 (5 bases). Germline assignment: CDR1 LGHDT and CDR2 YNNKEL (reference sequence). The CDR3 runs 14 residues. Trimming removed 1 base at V and 0 bases at J, with 5 bases between.

Details on this clone: Other DNA sequences in this sample translate to the same CDR3. The gene calls are TRBV5-1 and TRBJ1-4, with D possibly being TRBD1 (5 bases). Germline CDR1 SGHRS, CDR2 YFSETQ. There are 14 residues in the CDR3. V gave up 0 bases and J gave up 8 bases, with 11 bases separating them. The chain's CDR3 is CASSLGQGPEKLFF. CDR3 DNA sequence: TGCGCCAGCAGCTTGGGGCAGGGCCCCGAAAAACTGTTTTTT.

V usage is TRBV7-2 and J usage is TRBJ2-6, with 8 nucleotides matching TRBD1. Trimming took 5 bases from V and 4 from J; bases not matched to a gene: 4. This CDR3 is built from 15 residues. Germline V gives CDR1 SGHTA, CDR2 FQGNSA. CDR3: CASSGQGLGANVLTF. CDR3 nucleotides: TGTGCCAGCAGCGGACAGGGTCTGGGGGCCAACGTCCTGACTTTC. The full variable domain, completed using reference TRBV7-2 and TRBJ2-6, is GAGVSQSPSNKVTEKGKDVELRCDPISGHTALYWYRQSLGQGLEFLIYFQGNSAPDKSGLPSDRFSAERTGGSVSTLTIQRTQQEDSAVYLCASSGQGLGANVLTFGAGSRLTVL.

This clone was recorded a few times. This rearrangement joins TRBV2 to TRBJ1-1; the match to TRBD1 covers 8 bases. The CDR3 sequence is 15 residues long. V shed 3 bases, J shed 5 bases, and the junction held 8 bases outside the gene matches. Germline V gene lookup returns CDR1 SNHLY and CDR2 FYNNEI. The CDR3 loop is CASSDWQGARTEAFF. As DNA, the CDR3 is TGTGCCAGCAGTGATTGGCAGGGGGCGCGTACTGAAGCTTTCTTT. Variable domain in full (rest from reference TRBV2 and TRBJ1-1): EPEVTQTPSHQVTQMGQEVILRCVPISNHLYFYWYRQILGQKVEFLVSFYNNEISEKSEIFDDQFSVERPDGSNFTLKIRSTKLEDSAMYFCASSDWQGARTEAFFGQGTRLTVV.

The chain carries TRBV2 and TRBJ1-5; D is undetermined. CDR3 length equals 17 residues. The germline CDR1 and CDR2 sequences are SNHLY and FYNNEI. The ends were cut back, 6 bases at V and 2 bases at J, with 20 bases in the middle. In DNA, the CDR3 is TGTGCCAGCAGCGAGAGAGTGGCCGGCCGGGGCAATCAGCCCCAGCATTTT. Translated: CASSERVAGRGNQPQHF. Based on the CDR3 plus reference TRBV2 and TRBJ1-5, the full variable domain is EPEVTQTPSHQVTQMGQEVILRCVPISNHLYFYWYRQILGQKVEFLVSFYNNEISEKSEIFDDQFSVERPDGSNFTLKIRSTKLEDSAMYFCASSERVAGRGNQPQHFGDGTRLSIL.

This clone has just a few counts. The chain is built from TRBV5-4 and TRBJ2-3; 7 bases are shared with TRBD1. There are 16 residues in the CDR3. Germline V CDR1 and CDR2: SGHNT, YYREEE (reference sequence). Germline trimming cut 0 bases from V and 4 bases from J; bases unmatched to any gene: 8. As DNA, the CDR3 is TGTGCCAGCAGCTTGGTAGGGACAGCCCTCCCAGATACGCAGTATTTT. Its translation is CASSLVGTALPDTQYF.

This chain joins TRBV5-6 and TRBJ2-4, with D tentatively TRBD2 (5 bases). V was pared by 0 bases and J by 4 bases, with 8 bases between. The CDR3 is made up of 14 amino acids. In germline, CDR1 is SGHDT, CDR2 YYEEEE. In DNA, the CDR3 is TGTGCCAGCAGCTTGGGACGGGGAAAAAACATTCAGTACTTC. Translated, it gives CASSLGRGKNIQYF.

The CDR3 here is CASSPRDSYEQYF. The DNA for the CDR3 is TGTGCCAGCAGCCCCCGCGATTCGTACGAGCAGTACTTC. The chain links TRBV9 to TRBJ2-7; D call uncertain. Germline-derived CDR1 and CDR2 are SGDLS and YYNGEE. Trimming took 4 bases from V and 4 from J, leaving 12 bases between them. This CDR3 is built from 13 residues.

The V gene is TRBV5-4, the J gene TRBJ2-1, with D possibly matching TRBD2 (6 bases). The CDR3 totals 17 residues. The V end was cut by 3 bases, the J end by 0 bases, with 16 bases between. Germline lookup yields CDR1 SGHNT and CDR2 YYREEE (reference sequence). CDR3: CASSSRYGGDSYNEQFF. CDR3 coding DNA: TGTGCCAGCAGCTCCCGGTACGGGGGTGACTCCTACAATGAGCAGTTCTTC.

The rearrangement joins TRBV19 to TRBJ1-1; the D gene is possibly TRBD1 (5 bases). V shed 3 bases and J shed 1 base, with 6 bases lying between them. The germline gives CDR1 LNHDA, CDR2 SQIVND (reference sequence). The CDR3 is 13 residues long. CDR3 residues: CASSIGGNTEAFF. CDR3 bases: TGTGCCAGTAGTATCGGGGGGAACACTGAAGCTTTCTTT.

Only a few counts were recorded for this clone. The chain combines TRBV3-1 (or the pseudogene TRBV3-2) with TRBJ1-5; the D is unclear. Germline CDR1 LGHDT, CDR2 YNNKEL (reference sequence). V lost 0 bases and J lost 4, with 4 bases in between. The CDR3 extends over 13 amino acids. The chain's CDR3 is CASSQDRNQPQHF. Written as DNA, the CDR3 is TGTGCCAGCAGCCAAGATCGGAATCAGCCCCAGCATTTT.